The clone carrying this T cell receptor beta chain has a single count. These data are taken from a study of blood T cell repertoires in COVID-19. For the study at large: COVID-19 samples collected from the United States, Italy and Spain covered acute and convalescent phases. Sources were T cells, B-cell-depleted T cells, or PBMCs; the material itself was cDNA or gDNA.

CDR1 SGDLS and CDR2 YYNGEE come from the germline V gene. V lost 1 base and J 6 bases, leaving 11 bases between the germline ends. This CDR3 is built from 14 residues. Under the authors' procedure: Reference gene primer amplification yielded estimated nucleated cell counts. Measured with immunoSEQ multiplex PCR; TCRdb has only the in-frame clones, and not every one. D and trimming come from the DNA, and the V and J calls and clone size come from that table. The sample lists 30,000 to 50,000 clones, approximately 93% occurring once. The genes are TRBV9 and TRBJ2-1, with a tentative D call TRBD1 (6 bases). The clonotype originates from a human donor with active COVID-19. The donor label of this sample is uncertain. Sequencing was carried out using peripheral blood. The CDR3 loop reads CASSVWTAGNEQFF. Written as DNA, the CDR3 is TGTGCCAGCAGCGTATGGACAGCTGGCAATGAGCAGTTCTTC.